These 26 T cell receptor beta chains were sequenced from one sample in a study of identical twins. TCRdb itself ran the 5' RACE reads through MiXCR, one entry per CDR3 protein. The table includes around 690,000 distinct CDR3 sequences, less than 25% detected once. These data also featured in a second study, about T cells expressing NK-cell markers.

Material for sequencing was PBMCs. The receptors were gathered from a woman younger than 30 in good health.

This clonotype appeared a few times. This chain uses TRBV5-8 with TRBJ1-1; possible D gene TRBD1, 5 bases. The germline CDR1 and CDR2 sequences are SGHTS and YDEGEE. V was shortened by 4 bases and J by 3 bases, with 16 bases between the two germline ends. The CDR3 is 15 amino acids. DNA of the CDR3: TGTGCCAGCAGCCCCCGGGGCCGCCAGGACACTGAAGCTTTCTTT. It yields the protein CASSPRGRQDTEAFF.

The sample holds many counts of this clonotype. The gene calls are TRBV4-3 and TRBJ2-3; no clear D. This CDR3 has 14 amino acids. The germline V and J ends were trimmed by 1 base and 8 bases, with 13 bases remaining between them. Germline V gene data show CDR1 as LGHNA and CDR2 as YSLEER. The CDR3 sequence is CASSQVAYLGTQYF. CDR3 nucleotides: TGCGCCAGCAGCCAAGTAGCCTACTTAGGTACGCAGTATTTT.

The chain employs TRBV3-1 and TRBJ2-2; D is uncertain. The CDR3 is 10 residues long. V lost 9 bases to trimming and J lost 11 bases, with 10 bases between them. Germline loops: CDR1 LGHDT, CDR2 YNNKEL (reference sequence). This chain's CDR3 is CASGVGELFF. CDR3 DNA sequence: TGTGCCAGTGGCGTTGGTGAGCTGTTTTTT.

This clonotype was detected many times. The J gene is TRBJ2-2, the V gene TRBV12-3 or TRBV12-4, with 8 positions matching TRBD1. The CDR3 is 16 residues long. With V trimmed by 5 bases and J by 1 base, 6 bases remained unmatched. The DNA for the CDR3 is TGTGCCAGCAGTCCTAACGACAGGGGGAACACCGGGGAGCTGTTTTTT. As protein: CASSPNDRGNTGELFF.

The gene calls are TRBV5-1 and TRBJ2-7, with a weak D call TRBD1 (6 bases). CDR3 size: 13 residues. Germline V gene lookup returns CDR1 SGHRS and CDR2 YFSETQ. Trimming removed 8 bases from V and 1 base from J, with 13 bases in between. CDR3 DNA sequence: TGCGCCAGTACAGTTGACAGGTCCTACGAGCAGTACTTC. Amino acids: CASTVDRSYEQYF.

This clonotype was detected a few times. V usage is TRBV6-1 and J usage is TRBJ1-2; D ambiguous. V gave up 5 bases and J gave up 5 bases, with 15 bases separating them. Germline assignment: CDR1 MNHNS and CDR2 SASEGT. The CDR3 has 14 residues. This chain's CDR3 is CASSILTGTYGYTF. CDR3 in DNA: TGTGCCAGCAGTATCTTGACGGGCACATATGGCTACACCTTC.

The rearrangement joins TRBV7-3 to TRBJ2-6; 7 bases agree with TRBD1. J lost 0 bases, V lost 2 bases, and 7 bases had no gene match. The CDR3 is 18 amino acids. Per the germline V gene, CDR1 is SGHTA and CDR2 is FQGTGA. The chain's CDR3 is CASSLLGTALSGANVLTF. CDR3 nucleotides: TGTGCCAGCAGCTTATTAGGGACAGCGCTCTCTGGGGCCAACGTCCTGACTTTC. The whole variable domain, remainder taken from reference TRBV7-3 and TRBJ2-6, is GAGVSQTPSNKVTEKGKYVELRCDPISGHTALYWYRQSLGQGPEFLIYFQGTGAADDSGLPNDRFFAVRPEGSVSTLKIQRTERGDSAVYLCASSLLGTALSGANVLTFGAGSRLTVL.

This clonotype has more than one count but fewer than ten. The V call is TRBV20-1, the J call TRBJ1-3; tentatively, D is TRBD1 (5 bases). Deletions cut 1 base from V and 4 bases from J, with 8 bases between. From germline, CDR1 is DFQATT and CDR2 SNEGSKA (reference sequence). The length of the CDR3 is 13 residues. As DNA, the CDR3 is TGCAGTGCTAGAGTCCAGGGAGGAAACACCATATATTTT. Translating it yields CSARVQGGNTIYF.

This chain joins TRBV9 and TRBJ2-1; 7 bases line up with TRBD2. Germline values: CDR1 SGDLS, CDR2 YYNGEE. Trimming cost V 0 bases and J 3 bases; bases outside gene matches: 9. The CDR3 sequence is 17 residues long. In DNA, the CDR3 is TGTGCCAGCAGCGTAGGCCCCGGGACTACCAACTACAATGAGCAGTTCTTC. Translating gives CASSVGPGTTNYNEQFF.

This clonotype was picked up many times. J is TRBJ2-7 and V is TRBV4-3; no firm D call. The CDR3 contains 14 residues. V was clipped by 1 base and J by 3 bases, with 10 bases between them. Germline loops: CDR1 LGHNA, CDR2 YSLEER. The CDR3 loop reads CASSQVLDGYEQYF. The CDR3 DNA reads as TGCGCCAGCAGCCAAGTTCTGGACGGCTACGAGCAGTACTTC.

This clonotype was detected a few times. The chain carries TRBV4-3 and TRBJ2-5; TRBD2 matches 9 bases. CDR1 is LGHNA and CDR2 is YSLEER in the germline V gene. V shed 6 bases and J 1 base; nucleotides not matched to a gene: 9. The CDR3 is 16 residues long. Here the CDR3 reads CASSRSAGGPQETQYF. CDR3 bases: TGCGCCAGCAGTCGGTCGGCGGGAGGGCCCCAAGAGACCCAGTACTTC.

This clonotype came up a few times. The chain links TRBV20-1 to TRBJ2-7, with D perhaps TRBD2 (5 bases). The germline V and J ends were trimmed by 3 bases and 2 bases, with 17 bases remaining between them. Germline-derived CDR1 and CDR2 are DFQATT and SNEGSKA (reference sequence). The CDR3 extends over 15 amino acids. Here the CDR3 reads CSASNPRTSPYEQYF. CDR3 sequence (DNA): TGCAGTGCTAGTAATCCACGTACTAGTCCCTACGAGCAGTACTTC.

This clonotype was counted only a few times. The chain combines TRBV20-1 with TRBJ2-1; D is uncertain. CDR3 length: 14 amino acids. V dropped 2 bases and J dropped 8 bases, with 16 bases sitting between them. Germline V gene lookup returns CDR1 DFQATT and CDR2 SNEGSKA (reference sequence). CDR3 nucleotide sequence: TGCAGTGCTAGACGTAGCCGCCGTGGGGATGAGCAGTTCTTC. Its protein is CSARRSRRGDEQFF.

This chain uses TRBV7-9 with TRBJ1-1; unclear D gene. V was clipped by 5 bases and J by 6 bases, with 10 bases between them. The CDR3 sequence is 12 residues long. Looked up from germline, CDR1 is SEHNR and CDR2 is FQNEAQ (reference sequence). The CDR3: CASSPTVAEAFF. The CDR3 DNA reads TGTGCCAGCAGCCCAACGGTCGCTGAAGCTTTCTTT.

The CDR3 protein is CASWGGDTQYF. Written as DNA, the CDR3 is TGTGCCAGCTGGGGAGGGGATACGCAGTATTTT. The chain employs TRBV9 and TRBJ2-3, with 7 bases matching TRBD2. CDR1 and CDR2 from the germline V gene are SGDLS and YYNGEE. V was clipped by 7 bases and J by 6 bases; unmatched bases: 2. The CDR3 covers 11 residues.

In nucleotides, the CDR3 is TGTGCCAGCGGCGTACAAGTCACAGATACGCAGTATTTT. Its protein is CASGVQVTDTQYF. This rearrangement joins TRBV7-2 to TRBJ2-3; D unresolved. This CDR3 comprises 13 residues. CDR1 is SGHTA and CDR2 is FQGNSA in the germline V gene. The V and J ends lost 8 bases and 2 bases respectively, with 11 bases between them.

There are many counts of this clonotype. The chain employs TRBV12-3 or TRBV12-4 and TRBJ2-3; D unclear. Trimming removed 6 bases from V and 5 bases from J, with 6 bases in between. The CDR3 spans 11 residues. CDR3 in amino acids: CASRLRDTQYF. CDR3 DNA sequence: TGTGCCAGCAGGCTCAGAGATACGCAGTATTTT.

The chain links TRBV7-2 to TRBJ2-1; D remains ambiguous. The CDR3 length is 15 residues. V was trimmed by 5 bases and J by 2 bases, leaving 13 bases between them. CDR1 SGHTA and CDR2 FQGNSA come from the germline V gene. The CDR3 loop is CASSPISQTYNEQFF. CDR3 coding DNA: TGTGCCAGCAGCCCCATTAGCCAAACCTACAATGAGCAGTTCTTC. The full variable domain, completed using reference TRBV7-2 and TRBJ2-1, is GAGVSQSPSNKVTEKGKDVELRCDPISGHTALYWYRQSLGQGLEFLIYFQGNSAPDKSGLPSDRFSAERTGGSVSTLTIQRTQQEDSAVYLCASSPISQTYNEQFFGPGTRLTVL.

The V call is TRBV7-8, the J call TRBJ2-5; D is ambiguous. Germline CDR1 reads SGHVS; CDR2 reads FQNEAQ. The germline V and J ends were trimmed by 2 bases and 5 bases, with 9 bases remaining between them. This CDR3 region has 13 residues. The CDR3 loop reads CASSLWKGETQYF. As DNA, the CDR3 is TGTGCCAGCAGCTTATGGAAAGGGGAGACCCAGTACTTC.

This clonotype was seen many times. V usage is TRBV20-1 and J usage is TRBJ2-7; a possible D gene is TRBD1 (5 bases). The CDR3 has 13 residues. The germline V gene encodes CDR1 DFQATT and CDR2 SNEGSKA (reference sequence). The V and J ends lost 3 bases and 2 bases respectively, with 11 bases between them. The CDR3 sequence: CSASPQGTYEQYF. Written as DNA, the CDR3 is TGCAGTGCTAGTCCCCAGGGTACCTACGAGCAGTACTTC.

This clonotype was detected only a few times. The chain joins TRBV12-3 or TRBV12-4 to TRBJ2-1, with D hard to call. Trimming took off 3 bases at V and 0 bases at J, with 9 bases between the two ends. CDR3 length equals 15 residues. Here the CDR3 reads CASSFDLSSYNEQFF. The CDR3 nucleotides read TGTGCCAGCAGTTTCGATCTGAGCTCCTACAATGAGCAGTTCTTC.

This sequence joins TRBV11-2 and TRBJ2-3, with 9 nucleotides matching TRBD2. This CDR3 has 17 amino acids. Germline V gene sequence: CDR1 SGHAT, CDR2 FQNNGV. Trimming removed 7 bases from V and 2 bases from J; junction bases left unmatched: 13. This CDR3 is CASMKPAGGHFTDTQYF. CDR3 bases: TGTGCCAGCATGAAGCCAGCGGGAGGACACTTCACAGATACGCAGTATTTT.

The V gene is TRBV20-1, the J gene TRBJ2-3; TRBD2 might be the D (6 bases). Germline V gives CDR1 DFQATT, CDR2 SNEGSKA (reference sequence). The ends were cut back, 4 bases at V and 1 base at J, with 12 bases in the middle. The CDR3 is 14 residues long. The CDR3 spells CSATRETRTDTQYF. The CDR3 coding sequence is TGCAGTGCTACCCGGGAGACCCGCACAGATACGCAGTATTTT.

Here the CDR3 DNA reads TGTGCCACCAGCAGAGAGGTACTACCTCTTACAGATACGCAGTATTTT. Its protein is CATSREVLPLTDTQYF. The J gene is TRBJ2-3, the V gene TRBV15; D gene unclear. Germline V gene data show CDR1 as LNHNV and CDR2 as YYDKDF (reference sequence). The CDR3 extends over 16 amino acids. Between the trimmed V and J ends, which lost 0 bases and 3 bases, there was a span of 13 bases.

Only a few counts were recorded for this clonotype. The gene calls are TRBV6-2 or TRBV6-3 and TRBJ2-7, with a weak D call TRBD1 (5 bases). CDR1 is MNHEY and CDR2 is SVGEGT in the germline V gene. The CDR3 contains 16 residues. V was pared by 6 bases and J by 0 bases, with 18 bases between. The CDR3 bases are TGTGCCAGCAGCCTTAACCGACAGACTTACTCCTACGAGCAGTACTTC. Protein: CASSLNRQTYSYEQYF.

The sample holds a few counts of this clonotype. The chain links TRBV10-3 to TRBJ1-1, with 7 nucleotides matching TRBD1. CDR3 length: 15 residues. The ends lost 0 bases at V and 1 base at J; junction bases unmatched: 2. Per germline, CDR1 ENHRY and CDR2 SYGVKD. In nucleotides, the CDR3 is TGTGCCATCAGTGAGTCGGGACAGCGGAACACTGAAGCTTTCTTT. It is translated as CAISESGQRNTEAFF.